This TCR beta chain was recovered during a study of control samples from healthy donors and cancer patients. Concerning this clone: The same CDR3 can be traced to other DNA sequences in this sample.

Assay used: immunoSEQ multiplex PCR; TCRdb lists only in-frame clones, some missing. Of 160,000 or so clones in the sample, 92% were seen once. Sequenced: blood. This TCR was sampled from a woman aged 25 to 39 in good health.

This CDR3 is CASSQRTRRGPGGETQYF. CDR3 nucleotides: TGTGCCAGCAGCCAAAGGACTCGGCGGGGGCCGGGGGGAGAGACCCAGTACTTC. The chain combines TRBV3-1 (or the pseudogene TRBV3-2) with TRBJ2-5; the D gene is possibly TRBD2 (7 bases). V lost 2 bases and J 4 bases, leaving 23 bases between the germline ends. Germline V gives CDR1 LGHDT, CDR2 YNNKEL (reference sequence). The CDR3 extends over 18 amino acids.